This T cell receptor (beta chain) was sequenced in a study of molecular identifiers for immune sequencing clone quantification. About the research overall: In replicates, RNA from roughly 21,000 or 96,000 naive CD8 cells was divided five ways and four parts were sequenced.

Per the germline V gene, CDR1 is SGHRS and CDR2 is YFSETQ. Trimming removed 0 bases from V and 4 bases from J, with 15 bases in between. This CDR3 is built from 16 residues. Regarding the study as a whole: Barcode-sharing identical TCR molecules could underestimate highly expanded clone sizes. Clones above 20 RNA copies contained over 97% of effector molecules but under 1% of naive ones.

TCRdb re-called the PCR reads with MiXCR, one entry per CDR3 protein. The sample lists about half a million distinct CDR3 sequences, over 20% occurring once. Many counts were recorded for this clonotype. The antigen is unknown. Sequencing was performed on naive CD8+ T cells from blood, with Jurkat cell RNA spiked in. Subset noted: FACS-sorted CD8+CD4-CCR7+CD45RA+ naive T cells. The chain couples TRBV5-1 to TRBJ2-3; perhaps TRBD2 as D (6 bases). The TCR comes from a human donor in good health. Some libraries in this study had Jurkat cell RNA spiked in. CDR3 coding DNA: TGCGCCAGCAGCTTGGAGGCCGGGAGAAGTGCAGATACGCAGTATTTT. It codes for CASSLEAGRSADTQYF.